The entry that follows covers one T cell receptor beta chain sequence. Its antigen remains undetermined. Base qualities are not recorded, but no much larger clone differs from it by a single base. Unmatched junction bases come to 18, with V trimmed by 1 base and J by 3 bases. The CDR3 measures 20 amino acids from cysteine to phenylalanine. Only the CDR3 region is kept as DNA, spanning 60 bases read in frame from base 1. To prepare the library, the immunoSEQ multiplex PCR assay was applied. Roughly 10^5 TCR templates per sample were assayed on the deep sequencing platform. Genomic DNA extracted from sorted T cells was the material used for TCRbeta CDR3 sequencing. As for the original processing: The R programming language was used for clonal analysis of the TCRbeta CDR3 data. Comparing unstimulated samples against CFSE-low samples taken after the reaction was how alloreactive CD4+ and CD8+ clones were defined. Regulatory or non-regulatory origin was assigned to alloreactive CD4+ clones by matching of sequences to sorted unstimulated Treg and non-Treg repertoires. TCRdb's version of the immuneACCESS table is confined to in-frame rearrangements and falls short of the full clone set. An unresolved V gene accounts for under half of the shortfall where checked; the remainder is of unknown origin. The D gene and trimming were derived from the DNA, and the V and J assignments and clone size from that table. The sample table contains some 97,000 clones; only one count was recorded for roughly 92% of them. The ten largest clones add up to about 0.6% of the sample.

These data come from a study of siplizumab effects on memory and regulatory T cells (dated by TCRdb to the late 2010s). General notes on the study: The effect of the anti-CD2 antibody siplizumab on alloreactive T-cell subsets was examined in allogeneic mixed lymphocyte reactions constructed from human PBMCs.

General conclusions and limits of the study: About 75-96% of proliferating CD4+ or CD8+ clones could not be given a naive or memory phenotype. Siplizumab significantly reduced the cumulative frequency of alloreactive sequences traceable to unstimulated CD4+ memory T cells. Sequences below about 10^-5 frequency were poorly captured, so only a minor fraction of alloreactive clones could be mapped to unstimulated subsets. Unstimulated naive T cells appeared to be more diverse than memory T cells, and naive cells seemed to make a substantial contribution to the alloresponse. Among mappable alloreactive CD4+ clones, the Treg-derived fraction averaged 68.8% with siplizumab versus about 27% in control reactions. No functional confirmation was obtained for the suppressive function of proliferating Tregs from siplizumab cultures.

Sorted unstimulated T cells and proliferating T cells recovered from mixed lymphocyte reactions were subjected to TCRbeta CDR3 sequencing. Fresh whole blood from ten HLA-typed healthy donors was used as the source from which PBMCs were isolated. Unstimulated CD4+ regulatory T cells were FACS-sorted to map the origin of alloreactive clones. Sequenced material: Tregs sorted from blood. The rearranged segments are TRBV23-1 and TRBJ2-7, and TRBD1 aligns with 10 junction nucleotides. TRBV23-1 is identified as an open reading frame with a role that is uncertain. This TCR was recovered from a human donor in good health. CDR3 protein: CASSQYVSRDRGQFIYEQYF. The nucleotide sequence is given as TGCGCCAGCAGTCAATACGTCAGCCGGGACAGGGGACAGTTCATCTACGAGCAGTACTTC.